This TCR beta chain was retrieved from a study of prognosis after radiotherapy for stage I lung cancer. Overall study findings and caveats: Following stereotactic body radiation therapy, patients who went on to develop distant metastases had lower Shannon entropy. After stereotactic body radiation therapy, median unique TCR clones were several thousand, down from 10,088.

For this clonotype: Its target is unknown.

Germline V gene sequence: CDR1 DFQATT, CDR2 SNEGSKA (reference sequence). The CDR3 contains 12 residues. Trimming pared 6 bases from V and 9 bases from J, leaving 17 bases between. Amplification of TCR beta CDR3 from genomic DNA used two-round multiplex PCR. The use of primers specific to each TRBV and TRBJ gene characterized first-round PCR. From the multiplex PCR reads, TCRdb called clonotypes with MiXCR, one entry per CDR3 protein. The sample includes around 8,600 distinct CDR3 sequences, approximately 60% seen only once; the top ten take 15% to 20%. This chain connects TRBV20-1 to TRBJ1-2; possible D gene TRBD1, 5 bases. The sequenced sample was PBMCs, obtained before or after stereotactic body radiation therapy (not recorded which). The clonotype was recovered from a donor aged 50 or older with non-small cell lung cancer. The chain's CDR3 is CSAGHKAERYTF. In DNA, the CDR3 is TGCAGTGCCGGACATAAGGCAGAGCGCTACACCTTC.